This is a list of T cell receptor beta chains from one sample in a study of blood T cell repertoires in COVID-19. TCRdb keeps only in-frame clones here, not all; method: immunoSEQ multiplex PCR. The repertoire consists of some 300,000 clones, with 89% occurring once and the leading ten covering 1.5% to 2%. The specimen sequenced was PBMCs or T cells enriched from blood (not recorded which). These receptor sequences come from a woman between 40 and 50 years old who had recovered from COVID-19. Both conserved end residues are part of each CDR3. A D gene is named only where the DNA matches it firmly. Size tells how often a clone was seen (once, few, many) or the class of an expanded clone, and some rows leave it out.

TRBV19	few	TRBJ1-1	-	CASSTKLRDGVTEAFF	TGTGCCAGTAGTACTAAACTCAGGGATGGAGTCACTGAAGCTTTCTTT
TRBV18	once	TRBJ2-3	TRBD1	CASSLQGALTDTQYF	TGTGCCAGCTCACTACAGGGGGCCCTCACAGATACGCAGTATTTT
TRBV5-1	-	TRBJ2-3	TRBD1	CASSLGQGLDTQYF	TGCGCCAGCAGCCTAGGACAGGGGTTAGATACGCAGTATTTT
TRBV19	-	TRBJ2-3	-	CASRGLPENGTDTQYF	TGTGCCAGTAGGGGACTTCCTGAAAATGGCACAGATACGCAGTATTTT
TRBV19	-	TRBJ1-2	TRBD1	CASRETGGTKLNYGYTF	TGTGCCAGTAGAGAAACAGGGGGCACTAAACTCAACTATGGCTACACCTTC
TRBV7-2	-	TRBJ1-3	-	CASSLMRRLGGHGNTIYF	TGTGCCAGCAGCTTAATGAGGAGGCTGGGGGGGCATGGAAACACCATATATTTT
TRBV2	-	TRBJ1-5	-	CASSKGQSNQPQHF	TGTGCCAGCAGTAAAGGACAGAGTAATCAGCCCCAGCATTTT
TRBV4-1	-	TRBJ1-4	TRBD1	CASSQVPGQNEKLFF	TGCGCCAGCAGCCAAGTCCCGGGACAGAACGAAAAACTGTTTTTT
TRBV2	-	TRBJ1-2	TRBD1	CASSPGGALGGYTF	TGTGCCAGCAGCCCAGGGGGCGCCTTGGGAGGCTACACCTTC
TRBV19	-	TRBJ1-2	TRBD1	CASSRQGTYGYTF	TGTGCCAGTAGTAGACAGGGTACCTATGGCTACACCTTC
TRBV11-2	-	TRBJ2-2	-	CASSLNLMTGELFF	TGTGCCAGCAGCTTGAACTTGATGACCGGGGAGCTGTTTTTT
TRBV30	once	TRBJ1-5	-	CAWSGWGDNQPQHF	TGTGCCTGGAGTGGGTGGGGGGACAATCAGCCCCAGCATTTT
TRBV5-1	-	TRBJ2-5	TRBD2	CASSLPLGLAGETQYF	TGCGCCAGCAGCTTGCCCCTGGGACTAGCGGGGGAGACCCAGTACTTC
TRBV9	-	TRBJ2-3	TRBD2	CASSPVGLAGAAPPCF	TGTGCCAGCAGTCCAGTGGGACTAGCGGGGGCCGCTCCTCCGTGTTTT
TRBV5-1	-	TRBJ2-1	TRBD2	CASTWTSGTKYNEQFF	TGCGCCAGCACCTGGACTAGCGGGACGAAGTACAATGAGCAGTTCTTC
TRBV5-1	-	TRBJ1-2	-	CASSLRSGYGYTF	TGCGCCAGCAGCTTGAGGTCCGGGTATGGCTACACCTTC
TRBV27	-	TRBJ1-2	-	CASSLLYGSKTTGYTF	TGTGCCAGCAGTTTATTGTATGGATCCAAGACTACGGGCTACACCTTC
TRBV18	-	TRBJ1-5	-	CASSPGPNPNQPQHF	TGTGCCAGCTCTCCGGGTCCAAACCCCAATCAGCCCCAGCATTTT
TRBV7-9	-	TRBJ1-1	-	CASSLASGGHPNTEAFF	TGTGCCAGCAGCTTAGCTAGCGGGGGACACCCCAACACTGAAGCTTTCTTT
TRBV20-1	-	TRBJ2-7	-	CSARALYEQYF	TGCAGTGCTAGAGCCCTCTACGAGCAGTACTTC
TRBV19	-	TRBJ1-5	-	CASSISPGDNQPQHF	TGTGCCAGTAGTATTTCTCCAGGGGATAATCAGCCCCAGCATTTT
TRBV7-9	-	TRBJ2-3	-	CASSLSHTDTQYF	TGTGCCAGCAGCTTAAGCCACACAGATACGCAGTATTTT
TRBV30	-	TRBJ1-4	TRBD1	CAWSPIRTGGNEKLFF	TGTGCCTGGAGTCCTATAAGGACAGGGGGTAATGAAAAACTGTTTTTT
TRBV3-1/TRBV3-2	-	TRBJ2-3	-	CASSQGGGATQYF	TGTGCCAGCAGCCAAGGGGGCGGGGCCACGCAGTATTTT
TRBV7-2	-	TRBJ2-5	TRBD2	CASVLAGGVETQYF	TGTGCCAGCGTACTAGCGGGGGGGGTGGAGACCCAGTACTTC
TRBV10-3	few	TRBJ1-2	TRBD1	CASNRDRGRNYGYTF	TGTGCCAGCAACCGGGACAGGGGGCGAAACTATGGCTACACCTTC
TRBV20-1	-	TRBJ2-2	-	CSASYQGTGELFF	TGCAGTGCTAGTTATCAGGGTACCGGGGAGCTGTTTTTT
TRBV7-3	-	TRBJ1-1	TRBD1	CASSSRPQGATEAFF	TGTGCCAGCAGCTCCCGGCCACAGGGGGCCACTGAAGCTTTCTTT
TRBV19	-	TRBJ2-1	TRBD2	CASSTLSGGAYNEQFF	TGTGCCAGTAGTACACTTAGCGGGGGGGCCTACAATGAGCAGTTCTTC
TRBV7-2	once	TRBJ1-3	TRBD1	CASSIQTGSGNTIYF	TGTGCCAGCAGCATACAGACAGGGTCTGGAAACACCATATATTTT
TRBV19	-	TRBJ1-1	-	CASSISPDRLVDGAFF	TGTGCCAGTAGTATCTCTCCTGACCGACTGGTTGATGGAGCTTTCTTT
TRBV5-3	-	TRBJ2-7	TRBD2	CARSLQLAVEKSSYEQYF	TGTGCCAGAAGCTTACAACTAGCGGTTGAGAAGTCCTCCTACGAGCAGTACTTC
TRBV3-1/TRBV3-2	-	TRBJ2-2	TRBD1	CASSLLKTGTNTGELFF	TGTGCCAGCAGCCTTCTGAAGACAGGGACGAACACCGGGGAGCTGTTTTTT
TRBV30	few	TRBJ1-5	-	CAWSVGLDQPQHF	TGTGCCTGGAGTGTGGGCCTTGATCAGCCCCAGCATTTT
TRBV7-2	-	TRBJ2-7	TRBD2	CASSRGGSSGTYEQYF	TGTGCCAGCAGCCGGGGGGGGTCTAGCGGGACCTACGAGCAGTACTTC
TRBV3-1/TRBV3-2	-	TRBJ2-2	-	CASSQDITATGELFF	TGTGCCAGCAGCCAAGATATTACAGCCACCGGGGAGCTGTTTTTT
TRBV10-1	-	TRBJ1-2	TRBD1	CASGQGLNYGYTF	TGCGCCAGCGGACAGGGGCTAAACTATGGCTACACCTTC
TRBV29-1	-	TRBJ1-3	-	CSVVEWGGSGNTIYF	TGCAGCGTCGTCGAGTGGGGGGGATCTGGAAACACCATATATTTT
TRBV5-4	-	TRBJ2-7	TRBD2	CASSSTGTSGYEQYF	TGTGCCAGCAGCTCGACCGGGACTAGCGGCTACGAGCAGTACTTC
TRBV5-5	-	TRBJ1-1	-	CASSLWTDSTEAFF	TGTGCCAGCAGCTTGTGGACTGACTCCACTGAAGCTTTCTTT
TRBV15	-	TRBJ1-1	-	CATSRLQGTEAFF	TGTGCCACCAGCAGGTTACAGGGCACTGAAGCTTTCTTT
TRBV2	-	TRBJ2-7	-	CASSGDQAYEQYF	TGTGCCAGCAGTGGTGACCAGGCCTACGAGCAGTACTTC
TRBV29-1	-	TRBJ1-2	-	CSVTGVQGPANYGYTF	TGCAGCGTGACGGGAGTGCAGGGACCAGCTAACTATGGCTACACCTTC
TRBV4-2	-	TRBJ1-6	TRBD1	CASSQATGWRGPSPLHF	TGTGCCAGCAGCCAAGCGACAGGGTGGAGGGGACCTTCACCCCTCCACTTT
TRBV4-1	-	TRBJ2-7	TRBD2	CASSQGVLAGGAYEQYF	TGCGCCAGCAGCCAAGGGGTCCTAGCGGGAGGGGCCTACGAGCAGTACTTC
TRBV12-5	-	TRBJ2-1	-	CASGLVRLFQGQLNEQFF	TGTGCTAGTGGTTTGGTACGATTGTTCCAGGGGCAGTTGAATGAGCAGTTCTTC
TRBV6-5	-	TRBJ1-3	-	CASRPHRDSGNTIYF	TGTGCCAGCAGACCACACAGAGACTCTGGAAACACCATATATTTT
TRBV19	-	TRBJ2-5	-	CASSIRGETQYF	TGTGCCAGTAGTATTCGGGGGGAGACCCAGTACTTC
TRBV19	-	TRBJ1-1	-	CASSDPRGGTGTEAFF	TGTGCCAGTAGCGACCCGAGGGGAGGCACTGGCACTGAAGCTTTCTTT
TRBV11-2	-	TRBJ1-1	-	CASSFAGKAEAFF	TGTGCCAGCAGCTTCGCGGGTAAGGCTGAAGCTTTCTTT